What follows are 16 T cell receptor beta chains derived from one specimen sequenced in a study of blood T cell repertoires in COVID-19. Sequencing used immunoSEQ multiplex PCR; TCRdb keeps in-frame clones, though not all of them. In the table there are a few hundred thousand clones, around 82% of which are singletons. The sequencing sample was made of peripheral blood. These receptors came from a woman aged 18-29 years with acute or convalescent COVID-19.

The chain carries TRBV7-9 and TRBJ2-1; weak D call: TRBD2 (6 bases). The CDR3 totals 13 residues. Looked up from germline, CDR1 is SEHNR and CDR2 is FQNEAQ (reference sequence). Between the trimmed V and J ends, which lost 5 bases and 10 bases, there was a span of 15 bases. The CDR3 here is CASSLEGLPEQFF. The CDR3 bases are TGTGCCAGCAGCCTAGAGGGACTCCCGGAGCAGTTCTTC.

DNA of the CDR3: TGCAGCGTTGAAAGGGGGAATGAGCAGTTCTTC. Translation: CSVERGNEQFF. The V and J genes are TRBV29-1 and TRBJ2-1, with D perhaps TRBD1 (6 bases). Looked up from germline, CDR1 is SQVTM and CDR2 is ANQGSEA. This CDR3 has 11 residues. Trimming removed 2 bases at V and 7 bases at J, with 6 bases between.

The chain is built from TRBV7-9 and TRBJ2-2; TRBD2 aligns across 9 bases. The ends lost 1 base at V and 5 bases at J; junction bases unmatched: 5. The CDR3 consists of 16 residues. The V gene's germline CDR1 is SEHNR and CDR2 FQNEAQ (reference sequence). CDR3 residues: CASSLGSGSRTGELFF. The CDR3, as DNA: TGTGCCAGCAGCTTAGGTAGCGGGAGCCGAACCGGGGAGCTGTTTTTT.

This clone is a singleton in its sample. The chain recombines TRBV9 with TRBJ1-6; 9 bases are a match to TRBD1. The CDR3 contains 16 residues. From germline, CDR1 is SGDLS and CDR2 YYNGEE. Germline trimming cut 4 bases from V and 9 bases from J; bases unmatched to any gene: 11. CDR3 coding DNA: TGTGCCAGCAGCACTGAGGCGGGACAGGGACTTTCACCCCTCCACTTT. It translates to CASSTEAGQGLSPLHF.

The chain recombines TRBV5-6 with TRBJ2-1, with 10 nucleotides matching TRBD2. The CDR3 sequence is 16 residues long. V gave up 2 bases and J gave up 7 bases; unmatched junction bases: 9. Per germline, CDR1 SGHDT and CDR2 YYEEEE. This CDR3 reads CASSLSLAGVFNEQFF. The CDR3 DNA sequence: TGTGCCAGCAGCTTATCCCTAGCGGGAGTCTTTAATGAGCAGTTCTTC.

This chain joins TRBV6-2 or TRBV6-3 and TRBJ2-7; 16 bases align to TRBD2. Germline V gene lookup returns CDR1 MNHEY and CDR2 SVGEGT. V lost 2 bases, J lost 0 bases, and 7 bases stayed unmatched. This CDR3 is built from 19 residues. The CDR3 DNA reads as TGTGCCAGCAGTTACGGGACTAGCGGGAGGGCCGGGTACTCCTACGAGCAGTACTTC. As protein: CASSYGTSGRAGYSYEQYF.

V and J are TRBV27 and TRBJ1-1; D is unresolved. The CDR3 runs to 14 residues. The germline V gene has CDR1 MNHEY and CDR2 SMNVEV (reference sequence). Trimming removed 0 bases from V and 1 base from J, with 6 bases in between. CDR3 loop: CASSLSPGNTEAFF. In DNA, the CDR3 is TGTGCCAGCAGTTTATCACCGGGGAACACTGAAGCTTTCTTT.

The gene calls are TRBV2 and TRBJ2-3; D possibly corresponds to TRBD1 (5 bases). Germline-derived CDR1 and CDR2 are SNHLY and FYNNEI. The CDR3 runs 14 residues. V was trimmed by 7 bases and J by 0 bases, leaving 11 bases between them. The CDR3 spells CASKRQSSTDTQYF. In DNA, the CDR3 is TGTGCCAGCAAACGACAGTCTAGCACAGATACGCAGTATTTT.

There are a few counts of this clone. V gene TRBV5-8 combines with J gene TRBJ1-6; the D is unclear. Looked up from germline, CDR1 is SGHTS and CDR2 is YDEGEE. This CDR3 has 13 amino acids. Trimming removed 6 bases at V and 7 bases at J, with 11 bases between. The CDR3 nucleotides read TGTGCCAGCACCCGTTATGTGAATTCACCCCTCCACTTT. Its translation is CASTRYVNSPLHF.

The table lists this clone with a few counts. CDR3 nucleotides: TGTGCCAGCAGTACCACAGGGAGAGGGACCGGGGAGCTGTTTTTT. Protein sequence: CASSTTGRGTGELFF. This rearrangement joins TRBV28 to TRBJ2-2, with D perhaps TRBD1 (6 bases). This CDR3 has 15 amino acids. CDR1 is MDHEN and CDR2 is SYDVKM in the germline V gene. V lost 5 bases, J lost 5 bases, and 15 bases lay in between.

This rearrangement joins TRBV18 to TRBJ1-2, with 9 positions matching TRBD1. The J segment lost 7 bases and the V segment lost 2 bases, leaving 2 bases of the junction unmatched. CDR1 is KGHSH, CDR2 LQKENI, per germline. CDR3 length equals 13 residues. CDR3 loop: CASSPGTGPGYTF. The CDR3 region has the DNA TGTGCCAGCTCACCAGGGACAGGGCCTGGCTACACCTTC. Together with reference TRBV18 and TRBJ1-2, the CDR3 gives the full variable domain: NAGVMQNPRHLVRRRGQEARLRCSPMKGHSHVYWYRQLPEEGLKFMVYLQKENIIDESGMPKERFSAEFPKEGPSILRIQQVVRGDSAAYFCASSPGTGPGYTFGSGTRLTVV.

The rearrangement joins TRBV3-1 (or the pseudogene TRBV3-2) to TRBJ1-6; 7 bases agree with TRBD1. Trimming at V came to 4 bases and at J to 5 bases, leaving 5 bases not matched to a gene. CDR3 length: 15 amino acids. Germline V lookup: CDR1 LGHDT, CDR2 YNNKEL (reference sequence). CDR3 region: CASSPRQGNNSPLHF. CDR3 coding DNA: TGTGCCAGCAGCCCCCGACAGGGAAATAATTCACCCCTCCACTTT.

This clone was seen more than once but under ten times. The V call is TRBV5-6, the J call TRBJ2-3; weak D call: TRBD2 (6 bases). Germline V lookup: CDR1 SGHDT, CDR2 YYEEEE. The length of the CDR3 is 14 residues. V was pared by 5 bases and J by 0 bases, with 10 bases between. The CDR3 coding sequence is TGTGCCAGCAGTCCAAGCGGGAGCACAGATACGCAGTATTTT. It is translated as CASSPSGSTDTQYF.

The chain carries TRBV30 and TRBJ1-1, with 9 nucleotides matching TRBD1. In germline, CDR1 is GTSNPN, CDR2 SVGIG (reference sequence). This CDR3 contains 14 residues. With 4 bases clipped from V and 6 bases from J, the junction kept 9 bases outside the gene matches. CDR3 in amino acids: CAWNPTGGFAEAFF. The CDR3 bases are TGTGCCTGGAACCCAACAGGGGGCTTCGCTGAAGCTTTCTTT.

CDR3 DNA sequence: TGTGCCTGGAGCCCTGTAGGGGTCGGTGGCTACACCTTC. Its translation is CAWSPVGVGGYTF. The gene calls are TRBV30 and TRBJ1-2; tentatively, D is TRBD1 (5 bases). CDR1 is GTSNPN and CDR2 is SVGIG in the germline V gene (reference sequence). Trimming took 3 bases from V and 7 from J, leaving 15 bases between them. The CDR3 contains 13 residues.

The chain couples TRBV18 to TRBJ2-5; D gene unclear. Germline loops: CDR1 KGHSH, CDR2 LQKENI. This CDR3 spans 13 amino acids. The V and J ends lost 6 bases and 7 bases respectively, with 15 bases between them. CDR3 nucleotides: TGTGCCAGCTCGCGCGACCCGACGGGGACCCAGTACTTC. Its translation is CASSRDPTGTQYF.